This entry lists 14 T cell receptor beta chains sequenced from one sample in a study of Ad26.COV2.S vaccination and SARS-CoV-2 variants. Regarding treatment: about 20 received Ad26.COV2.S at low or high dose, single or two shots; about 5 received placebo; per-sample allocation not given. After the first vaccine or placebo injection, samples were drawn on day 63. Produced via immunoSEQ multiplex PCR; TCRdb's table is partial and in-frame only. This sample has some 460,000 clones, with roughly nine tenths found just once. The starting material was peripheral blood, obtained in a trial of Ad26.COV2.S vaccine versus placebo. The receptors come from a person between 18 and 60 years old who received the Ad26.COV2.S COVID-19 vaccine or a placebo.

The genes are TRBV28 and TRBJ1-5; D remains unclear. The germline V gene encodes CDR1 MDHEN and CDR2 SYDVKM. The CDR3 spans 17 residues. V was clipped by 5 bases and J by 0 bases, with 17 bases between them. The CDR3 sequence is CASSPQDTSYSNQPQHF. CDR3 sequence (DNA): TGTGCCAGCAGTCCTCAAGATACCTCCTATAGCAATCAGCCCCAGCATTTT.

The chain recombines TRBV15 with TRBJ1-3; tentatively, D is TRBD1 (5 bases). Germline V gene sequence: CDR1 LNHNV, CDR2 YYDKDF (reference sequence). V lost 0 bases and J 4 bases, leaving 10 bases between the germline ends. The CDR3 sequence is 15 residues long. The DNA for the CDR3 is TGTGCCACCAGCAGAGATCCGGGGGTCGGAAACACCATATATTTT. It encodes CATSRDPGVGNTIYF.

J is TRBJ1-6 and V is TRBV7-8; the D is unclear. The CDR3 runs to 15 residues. Germline V gene lookup returns CDR1 SGHVS and CDR2 FQNEAQ. V lost 5 bases, J lost 6 bases, and 14 bases lay in between. CDR3 DNA sequence: TGTGCCAGCAGCCCCGAAATCCGTATTAATTCACCCCTCCACTTT. The encoded protein is CASSPEIRINSPLHF.

Details on this clone: This sample includes further DNA sequences coding for the same CDR3. The V call is TRBV6-5, the J call TRBJ2-7, with 11 bases matching TRBD1. CDR1 is MNHEY, CDR2 SVGAGI, per germline. J gave up 3 bases and V 0 bases, and 1 base lay outside the gene matches. There are 15 residues in the CDR3. The CDR3 here is CASSYSGTGGYEQYF. The CDR3 bases are TGTGCCAGCAGTTACTCTGGGACAGGGGGCTACGAGCAGTACTTC.

This chain links TRBV19 with TRBJ2-5; 8 bases map to TRBD2. Per the germline V gene, CDR1 is LNHDA and CDR2 is SQIVND (reference sequence). The CDR3 has 15 amino acids. The junction had 9 bases not matched to a gene; V was cut back by 5 bases and J by 4 bases. In nucleotides, the CDR3 is TGTGCCAGTAGTCTGCGGACTAGCTATGGAGAGACCCAGTACTTC. Translation: CASSLRTSYGETQYF.

The V gene is TRBV18, the J gene TRBJ2-1; 8 bases fit TRBD2. The CDR3 covers 17 residues. CDR1 and CDR2 from the germline V gene are KGHSH and LQKENI. After removal of 2 bases from V and 7 bases from J, the junction contained 13 bases not matched to a gene. The CDR3 is CASSPEPSGRPGNEQFF. Written as DNA, the CDR3 is TGTGCCAGCTCACCAGAGCCTAGCGGGCGGCCCGGAAATGAGCAGTTCTTC.

The chain's CDR3 is CASSPSGAGNTDTQYF. The DNA for the CDR3 is TGTGCCAGCAGCCCTAGTGGAGCGGGGAACACAGATACGCAGTATTTT. The gene calls are TRBV9 and TRBJ2-3; 7 positions agree with TRBD2. With 4 bases clipped from V and 2 bases from J, the junction kept 10 bases outside the gene matches. From germline, CDR1 is SGDLS and CDR2 YYNGEE. The CDR3 has 16 residues.

For the CDR3, the DNA is TGTGCCAGCAGCCGACCGGGACAGGGGTACAATGAGCAGTTCTTC. It codes for CASSRPGQGYNEQFF. This sequence joins TRBV28 and TRBJ2-1, with TRBD1 matching 10 bases. This CDR3 contains 15 residues. CDR1 and CDR2 from the germline V gene are MDHEN and SYDVKM. The J segment lost 4 bases and the V segment lost 6 bases, leaving 6 bases of the junction unmatched.

This chain joins TRBV28 and TRBJ2-1; 13 bases map to TRBD2. The CDR3 consists of 23 residues. V dropped 1 base and J dropped 0; count of bases not matched to a gene: 18. CDR1 is MDHEN, CDR2 SYDVKM, per germline. CDR3 in DNA: TGTGCCAGCAGTTTATACCCAATCTTCCGGACTAGCGGGGGACTCCTCTCCTACAATGAGCAGTTCTTC. Amino acids: CASSLYPIFRTSGGLLSYNEQFF.

V usage is TRBV27 and J usage is TRBJ1-6; D ambiguous. Germline V gene sequence: CDR1 MNHEY, CDR2 SMNVEV (reference sequence). The CDR3 is 13 amino acids. Trimming cost V 5 bases and J 6 bases, with 8 bases left between them. CDR3 coding DNA: TGTGCCAGCAGTCTTGCTCGTAATTCACCCCTCCACTTT. This translates into CASSLARNSPLHF.

The V and J genes are TRBV4-3 and TRBJ1-4; D unresolved. The germline V gene encodes CDR1 LGHNA and CDR2 YSLEER. The V end was cut by 0 bases, the J end by 4 bases, with 12 bases between. The CDR3 is 16 residues long. The CDR3 DNA is TGCGCCAGCAGCCAAGACTACGGGCAGTTTAATGAAAAACTGTTTTTT. This translates into CASSQDYGQFNEKLFF.

The gene calls are TRBV7-3 and TRBJ2-2; D gene uncertain. The CDR3 consists of 16 residues. Germline CDR1 and CDR2: SGHTA and FQGTGA. The V and J ends lost 0 bases and 6 bases respectively, with 14 bases between them. CDR3 sequence reads: CASSLTYTLNAGELFF. The DNA for the CDR3 is TGTGCCAGCAGCTTAACGTACACCCTAAATGCCGGGGAGCTGTTTTTT.

The J gene is TRBJ2-5, the V gene TRBV20-1; D gene ambiguous. This CDR3 spans 11 amino acids. CDR1 is DFQATT and CDR2 is SNEGSKA in the germline V gene (reference sequence). Trimming removed 7 bases from V and 4 bases from J, with 10 bases in between. The CDR3 loop is CSVYPGETQYF. The DNA of the CDR3 is TGCAGTGTATACCCGGGAGAGACCCAGTACTTC.

This chain links TRBV5-1 with TRBJ2-7, with 7 bases that match TRBD2. Per the germline V gene, CDR1 is SGHRS and CDR2 is YFSETQ. Trimming at V came to 4 bases and at J to 3 bases, leaving 13 bases not matched to a gene. The CDR3 has 16 amino acids. The CDR3 here is CASSQGHGGRNYEQYF. CDR3 coding DNA: TGCGCCAGCAGCCAAGGCCACGGGGGGAGAAACTACGAGCAGTACTTC. Using reference TRBV5-1 and TRBJ2-7 for the parts outside the CDR3, the full variable domain is KAGVTQTPRYLIKTRGQQVTLSCSPISGHRSVSWYQQTPGQGLQFLFEYFSETQRNKGNFPGRFSGRQFSNSRSEMNVSTLELGDSALYLCASSQGHGGRNYEQYFGPGTRLTVT.